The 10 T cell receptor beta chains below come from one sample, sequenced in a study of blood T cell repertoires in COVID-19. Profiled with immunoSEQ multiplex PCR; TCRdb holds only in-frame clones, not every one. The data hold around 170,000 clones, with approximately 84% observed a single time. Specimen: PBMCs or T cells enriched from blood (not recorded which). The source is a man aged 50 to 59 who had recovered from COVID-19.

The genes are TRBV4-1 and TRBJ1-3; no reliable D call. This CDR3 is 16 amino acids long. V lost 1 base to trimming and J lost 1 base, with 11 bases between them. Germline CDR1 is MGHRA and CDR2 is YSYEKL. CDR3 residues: CASSQAFRVSGNTIYF. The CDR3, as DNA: TGCGCCAGCAGCCAAGCGTTTCGGGTTTCTGGAAACACCATATATTTT.

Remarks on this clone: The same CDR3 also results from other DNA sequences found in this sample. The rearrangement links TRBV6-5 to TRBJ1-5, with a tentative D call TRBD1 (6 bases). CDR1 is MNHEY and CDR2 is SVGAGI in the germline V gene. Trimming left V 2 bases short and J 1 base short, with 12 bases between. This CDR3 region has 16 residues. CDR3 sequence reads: CASSYGRGGSNQPQHF. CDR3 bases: TGTGCCAGCAGTTACGGCAGGGGAGGGAGCAATCAGCCCCAGCATTTT.

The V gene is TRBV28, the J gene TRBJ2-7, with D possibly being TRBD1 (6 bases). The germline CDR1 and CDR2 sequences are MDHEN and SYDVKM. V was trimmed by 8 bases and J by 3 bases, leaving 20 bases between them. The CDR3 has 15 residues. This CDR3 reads CASHNRARGYYEQYF. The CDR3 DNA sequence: TGTGCCAGCCATAACAGGGCGAGGGGATACTACGAGCAGTACTTC.

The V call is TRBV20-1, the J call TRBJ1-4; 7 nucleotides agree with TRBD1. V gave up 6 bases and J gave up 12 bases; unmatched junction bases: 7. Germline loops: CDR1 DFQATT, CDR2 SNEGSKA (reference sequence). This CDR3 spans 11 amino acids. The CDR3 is CSATTGWELFF. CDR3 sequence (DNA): TGCAGTGCCACGACAGGGTGGGAACTGTTTTTT.

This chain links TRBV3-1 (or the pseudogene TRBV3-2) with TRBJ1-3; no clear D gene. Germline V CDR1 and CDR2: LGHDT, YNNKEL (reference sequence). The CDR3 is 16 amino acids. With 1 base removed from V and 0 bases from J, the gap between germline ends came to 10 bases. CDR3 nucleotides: TGTGCCAGCAGCCAAGTGAGGGTCAGCTCTGGAAACACCATATATTTT. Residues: CASSQVRVSSGNTIYF.

Here the CDR3 reads CASSDWGGPNTGELFF. CDR3 nucleotides: TGTGCCAGCAGTGATTGGGGGGGCCCGAACACCGGGGAGCTGTTTTTT. The genes are TRBV25-1 and TRBJ2-2; a possible D gene is TRBD2 (7 bases). V lost 3 bases and J 0 bases, leaving 11 bases between the germline ends. CDR1 MGHDK and CDR2 SYGVNS come from the germline V gene. The CDR3 spans 16 residues.

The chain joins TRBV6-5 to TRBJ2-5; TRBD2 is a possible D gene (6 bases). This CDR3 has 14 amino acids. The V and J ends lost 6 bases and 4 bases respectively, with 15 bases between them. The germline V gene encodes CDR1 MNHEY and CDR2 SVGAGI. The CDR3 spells CASRRGTLSETQYF. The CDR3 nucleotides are TGTGCCAGCAGACGCGGGACTTTATCAGAGACCCAGTACTTC.

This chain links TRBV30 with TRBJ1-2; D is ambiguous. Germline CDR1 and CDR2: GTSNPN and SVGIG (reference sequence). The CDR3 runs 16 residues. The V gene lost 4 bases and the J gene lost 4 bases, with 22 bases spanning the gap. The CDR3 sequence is CAWISQLGLIGYGYTF. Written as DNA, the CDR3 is TGTGCCTGGATTAGCCAGCTCGGACTAATCGGCTATGGCTACACCTTC.

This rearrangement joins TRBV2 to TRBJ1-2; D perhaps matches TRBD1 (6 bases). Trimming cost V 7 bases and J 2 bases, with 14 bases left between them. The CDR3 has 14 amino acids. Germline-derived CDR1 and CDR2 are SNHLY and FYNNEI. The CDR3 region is CASMPGQFNYGYTF. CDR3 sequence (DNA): TGTGCCAGCATGCCTGGACAGTTCAACTATGGCTACACCTTC.

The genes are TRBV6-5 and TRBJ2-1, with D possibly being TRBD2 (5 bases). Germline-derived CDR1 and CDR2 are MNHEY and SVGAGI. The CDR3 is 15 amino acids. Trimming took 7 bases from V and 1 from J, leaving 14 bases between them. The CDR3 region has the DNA TGTGCCAGCACCAGCGGACTGGGGTCCTACAATGAGCAGTTCTTC. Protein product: CASTSGLGSYNEQFF.